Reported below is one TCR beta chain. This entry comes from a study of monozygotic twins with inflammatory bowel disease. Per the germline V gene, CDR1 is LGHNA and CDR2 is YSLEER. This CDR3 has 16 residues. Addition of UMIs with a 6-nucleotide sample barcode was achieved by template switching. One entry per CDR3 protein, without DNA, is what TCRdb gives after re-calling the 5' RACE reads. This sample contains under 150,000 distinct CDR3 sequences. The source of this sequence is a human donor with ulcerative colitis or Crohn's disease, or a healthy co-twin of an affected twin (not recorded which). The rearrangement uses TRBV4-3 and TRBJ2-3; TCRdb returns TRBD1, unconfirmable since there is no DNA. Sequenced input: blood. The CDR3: CASSFQLDSRTDTQYF.